The next 20 T cell receptor beta chains were all read from a single sample in a study of Tregs in tolerant kidney transplant recipients. Produced via immunoSEQ multiplex PCR; TCRdb's table is partial and in-frame only. The sample has about 240,000 clones; 84% are singletons. The sample taken for sequencing was CD4+ T cells from blood. These receptors were collected from a human donor in good health.

In this sample, this clone turned up once. This chain uses TRBV5-1 with TRBJ2-3; D is undetermined. Germline CDR1 SGHRS, CDR2 YFSETQ. The CDR3 covers 13 residues. V lost 0 bases to trimming and J lost 4 bases, with 6 bases between them. Written as DNA, the CDR3 is TGCGCCAGCAGCTTGGAGGCCCCAGATACGCAGTATTTT. Residues: CASSLEAPDTQYF.

The V gene is TRBV10-1, the J gene TRBJ2-7, with no clear D. CDR1 is WNHNN, CDR2 SYGVQD, per germline (reference sequence). V shed 3 bases and J shed 3 bases, with 9 bases lying between them. The CDR3 extends over 13 amino acids. CDR3 nucleotide sequence: TGCGCCAGCAGTGATCCCCCAAACTACGAGCAGTACTTC. It encodes CASSDPPNYEQYF.

This CDR3 reads CASSYSQFRANTEAFF. CDR3 bases: TGTGCCAGCAGTTACTCCCAATTTCGGGCGAACACTGAAGCTTTCTTT. The chain has TRBV6-5 and TRBJ1-1; D is uncertain. This CDR3 region has 16 residues. In germline, CDR1 is MNHEY, CDR2 SVGAGI. The V and J ends lost 0 bases and 1 base respectively, with 12 bases between them.

The chain joins TRBV9 to TRBJ2-2, with D perhaps matching TRBD1 or TRBD2 (5 bases each). From germline, CDR1 is SGDLS and CDR2 YYNGEE. This CDR3 is 16 amino acids long. V lost 4 bases, J lost 3 bases, and 16 bases lay in between. CDR3 sequence: CASSRRDEVYTGELFF. The CDR3 nucleotides read TGTGCCAGCAGCCGCAGGGACGAGGTATACACCGGGGAGCTGTTTTTT.

This chain connects TRBV6-1 to TRBJ1-6; D is undetermined. The CDR3 has 15 amino acids. V was cut by 5 bases and J by 10 bases, with 18 bases left in between. In germline, CDR1 is MNHNS, CDR2 SASEGT. CDR3 DNA: TGTGCCAGCAGTCCCGCTGGTGGGCTAGGATCACCCCTCCACTTT. Protein product: CASSPAGGLGSPLHF.

The J gene is TRBJ1-4, the V gene TRBV7-6; D not certain. The CDR3 totals 17 residues. Between the trimmed V and J ends, which lost 1 base and 0 bases, there was a span of 12 bases. CDR1 SGHVS and CDR2 FNYEAQ come from the germline V gene. CDR3 loop: CASSLVSGMATNEKLFF. The CDR3 coding sequence is TGTGCCAGCAGCTTAGTCTCGGGGATGGCAACTAATGAAAAACTGTTTTTT.

The chain joins TRBV18 to TRBJ2-2; D is uncertain. In germline, CDR1 is KGHSH, CDR2 LQKENI. The CDR3 spans 17 residues. Trimming took 1 base from V and 1 from J, leaving 13 bases between them. CDR3 DNA: TGTGCCAGCTCACCACAGGGCCGCAGAGAGAACACCGGGGAGCTGTTTTTT. Its protein product is CASSPQGRRENTGELFF.

This clone has a handful of counts. V is TRBV4-1 and J is TRBJ1-2; no clear D gene. The V end was cut by 6 bases, the J end by 7 bases, with 24 bases between. The CDR3 sequence is 16 residues long. CDR1 and CDR2 from the germline V gene are MGHRA and YSYEKL. CDR3 protein: CASSPSSLRGPIGYTF. CDR3 coding DNA: TGCGCCAGCAGTCCAAGCTCCCTCCGTGGACCTATTGGCTACACCTTC.

The genes are TRBV5-1 and TRBJ2-7; TRBD1 matches at 9 bases. The CDR3 is 13 residues long. Germline V gene sequence: CDR1 SGHRS, CDR2 YFSETQ. V was pared by 4 bases and J by 6 bases, with 5 bases of the junction left unmatched. The CDR3 spells CASSLGTGREQYF. The CDR3 DNA is TGCGCCAGCAGCCTAGGGACAGGGCGCGAGCAGTACTTC. The full variable domain, its missing parts supplied by reference TRBV5-1 and TRBJ2-7, is KAGVTQTPRYLIKTRGQQVTLSCSPISGHRSVSWYQQTPGQGLQFLFEYFSETQRNKGNFPGRFSGRQFSNSRSEMNVSTLELGDSALYLCASSLGTGREQYFGPGTRLTVT.

V gene TRBV13 combines with J gene TRBJ1-1; possible D gene TRBD1, 5 bases. Germline CDR1 and CDR2: PRHDT and FYEKMQ (reference sequence). The V gene lost 5 bases and the J gene lost 10 bases, with 20 bases spanning the gap. The CDR3 runs to 14 residues. CDR3 DNA sequence: TGTGCCAGCAGCCGGAGGGGAGTTCTTGGAGTAGCTTTCTTT. Translating it yields CASSRRGVLGVAFF.

The chain is built from TRBV5-6 and TRBJ2-1; 14 bases align to TRBD2. Germline V gene lookup returns CDR1 SGHDT and CDR2 YYEEEE. V dropped 4 bases and J dropped 8; count of bases not matched to a gene: 5. The CDR3 runs to 15 residues. In nucleotides, the CDR3 is TGTGCCAGCAGCGCCGGGACTAGCGGGAGCGATGAGCAGTTCTTC. Its translation is CASSAGTSGSDEQFF.

The chain carries TRBV29-1 and TRBJ2-7; D gene ambiguous. The germline V and J ends were trimmed by 7 bases and 4 bases, with 14 bases remaining between them. Germline lookup yields CDR1 SQVTM and CDR2 ANQGSEA. The CDR3 totals 12 residues. This CDR3 is CSATGSNYEQYF. CDR3 nucleotide sequence: TGCAGCGCTACCGGGTCGAATTACGAGCAGTACTTC.

The count of this clone is one. The CDR3 loop reads CASSYRIAGGVEQFF. CDR3 DNA sequence: TGTGCCAGCAGTTACCGAATAGCGGGAGGGGTTGAGCAGTTCTTC. The chain carries TRBV6-5 and TRBJ2-1; TRBD2 matches 11 bases. Trimming removed 2 bases from V and 9 bases from J; junction bases left unmatched: 6. The CDR3 loop spans 15 amino acids. Germline values: CDR1 MNHEY, CDR2 SVGAGI.

The table lists this clone with a count of one. The CDR3 coding sequence is TGTGCCAGCAGTGGACAGAGCACAGATACGCAGTATTTT. Its translation is CASSGQSTDTQYF. This chain uses TRBV2 with TRBJ2-3; perhaps TRBD1 as D (5 bases). Trimming removed 4 bases from V and 0 bases from J, with 5 bases in between. Germline CDR1 SNHLY, CDR2 FYNNEI. There are 13 residues in the CDR3. The complete variable domain, with remaining parts taken from reference TRBV2 and TRBJ2-3, reads EPEVTQTPSHQVTQMGQEVILRCVPISNHLYFYWYRQILGQKVEFLVSFYNNEISEKSEIFDDQFSVERPDGSNFTLKIRSTKLEDSAMYFCASSGQSTDTQYFGPGTRLTVL.

The rearrangement uses TRBV5-1 and TRBJ1-1, with 10 bases fitting TRBD1. V trimming: 5 bases; J trimming: 1 base; junction bases outside the gene matches: 8. The CDR3 sequence is 16 residues long. From germline, CDR1 is SGHRS and CDR2 YFSETQ. The CDR3 DNA follows: TGCGCCAGCAGGGTTGGGACAGGGGACCCGAACACTGAAGCTTTCTTT. Translation gives CASRVGTGDPNTEAFF.

The rearrangement joins TRBV27 to TRBJ2-3; 11 nucleotides agree with TRBD2. CDR1 and CDR2 from the germline V gene are MNHEY and SMNVEV (reference sequence). Unmatched junction bases numbered 13, after V lost 2 bases and J lost 0 bases. CDR3 size: 20 residues. The CDR3 loop reads CASSLRTQRTSGGSTDTQYF. CDR3 sequence (DNA): TGTGCCAGCAGTTTACGGACACAACGTACTAGCGGGGGAAGCACAGATACGCAGTATTTT.

This clone was counted a single time. The rearrangement joins TRBV7-2 to TRBJ2-1; D remains unclear. The CDR3 runs to 14 residues. Germline CDR1 and CDR2: SGHTA and FQGNSA. V lost 1 base to trimming and J lost 6 bases, with 10 bases between them. CDR3 nucleotides: TGTGCCAGCAGCTTAGGGTCTGCACTCAATGAGCAGTTCTTC. This sequence encodes CASSLGSALNEQFF.

As regards this clone: The sample has other DNA sequences that encode this CDR3 too. The chain is built from TRBV5-1 and TRBJ2-7; 9 bases are shared with TRBD1. CDR3 length equals 15 residues. Per the germline V gene, CDR1 is SGHRS and CDR2 is YFSETQ. Trimming at V came to 4 bases and at J to 6 bases, leaving 11 bases not matched to a gene. The CDR3 loop is CASSGQQGAGREQYF. The CDR3 bases are TGCGCCAGCAGCGGACAACAGGGGGCGGGGCGCGAGCAGTACTTC.

This chain joins TRBV2 and TRBJ2-2; 8 bases are a match to TRBD2. Trimming removed 6 bases from V and 4 bases from J; junction bases left unmatched: 4. Per germline, CDR1 SNHLY and CDR2 FYNNEI. The CDR3 totals 14 residues. The CDR3 DNA follows: TGTGCCAGCAGGGAACTAGCGGTCACCGGGGAGCTGTTTTTT. As protein: CASRELAVTGELFF.

This clone was seen once. V usage is TRBV18 and J usage is TRBJ2-3; the D is unclear. CDR1 is KGHSH, CDR2 LQKENI, per germline. V was pared by 3 bases and J by 3 bases, with 13 bases between. The CDR3 spans 15 residues. Here the CDR3 reads CASSPPVLRTDTQYF. In DNA form, the CDR3 reads TGTGCCAGCTCACCCCCCGTATTAAGGACAGATACGCAGTATTTT.